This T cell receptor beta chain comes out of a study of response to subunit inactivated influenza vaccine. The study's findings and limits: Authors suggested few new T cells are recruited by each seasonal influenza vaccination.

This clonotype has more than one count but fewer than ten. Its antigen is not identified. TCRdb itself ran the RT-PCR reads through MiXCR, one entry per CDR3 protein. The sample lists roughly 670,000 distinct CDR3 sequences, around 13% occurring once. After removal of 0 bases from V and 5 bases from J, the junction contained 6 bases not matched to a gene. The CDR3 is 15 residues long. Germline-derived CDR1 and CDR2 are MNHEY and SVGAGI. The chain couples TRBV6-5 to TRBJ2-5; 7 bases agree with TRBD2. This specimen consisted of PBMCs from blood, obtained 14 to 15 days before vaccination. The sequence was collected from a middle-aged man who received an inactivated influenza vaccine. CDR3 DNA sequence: TGTGCCAGCAGTTACTCGGTGGGGGGGAAGGAGACCCAGTACTTC. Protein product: CASSYSVGGKETQYF.